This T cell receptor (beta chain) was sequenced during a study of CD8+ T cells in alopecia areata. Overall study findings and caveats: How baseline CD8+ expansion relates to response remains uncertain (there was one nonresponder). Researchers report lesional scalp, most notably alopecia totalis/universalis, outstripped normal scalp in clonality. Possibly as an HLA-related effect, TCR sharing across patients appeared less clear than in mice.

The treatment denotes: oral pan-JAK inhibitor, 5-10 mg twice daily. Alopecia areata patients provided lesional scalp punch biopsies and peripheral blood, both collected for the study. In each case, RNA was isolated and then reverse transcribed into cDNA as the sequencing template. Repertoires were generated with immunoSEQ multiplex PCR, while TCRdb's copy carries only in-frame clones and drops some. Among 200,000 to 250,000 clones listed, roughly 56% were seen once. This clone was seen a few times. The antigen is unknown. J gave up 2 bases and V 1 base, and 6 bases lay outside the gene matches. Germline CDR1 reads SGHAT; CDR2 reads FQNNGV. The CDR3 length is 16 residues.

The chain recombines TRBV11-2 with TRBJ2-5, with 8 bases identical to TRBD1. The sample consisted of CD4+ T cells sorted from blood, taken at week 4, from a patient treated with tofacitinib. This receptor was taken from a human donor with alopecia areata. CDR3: CASSLGRTGKQETQYF. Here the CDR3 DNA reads TGTGCCAGCAGCTTAGGTCGGACAGGGAAGCAAGAGACCCAGTACTTC.